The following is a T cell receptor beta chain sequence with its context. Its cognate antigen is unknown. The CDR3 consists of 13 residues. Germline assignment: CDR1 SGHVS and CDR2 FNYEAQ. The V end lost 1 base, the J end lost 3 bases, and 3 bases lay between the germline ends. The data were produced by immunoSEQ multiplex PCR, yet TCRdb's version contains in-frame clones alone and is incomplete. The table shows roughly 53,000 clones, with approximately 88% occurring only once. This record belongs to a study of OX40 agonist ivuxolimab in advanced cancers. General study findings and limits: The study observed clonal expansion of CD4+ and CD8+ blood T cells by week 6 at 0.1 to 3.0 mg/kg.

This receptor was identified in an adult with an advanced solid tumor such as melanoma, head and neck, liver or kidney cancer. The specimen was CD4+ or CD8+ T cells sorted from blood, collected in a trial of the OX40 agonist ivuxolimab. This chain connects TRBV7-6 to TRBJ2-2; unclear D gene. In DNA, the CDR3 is TGTGCCAGCAGCTTAGGGGACACCGGGGAGCTGTTTTTT. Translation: CASSLGDTGELFF.